This record concerns one T cell receptor (beta chain) sequence. This clone was seen more than once but under ten times. The clone's antigen remains unknown. No much larger clone exists at a distance of one base, and base qualities are not known. The sample belongs to a study of shared clonotypes between healthy human individuals (dated by TCRdb to about 2020). Context from the whole study: A couple of women and a few men aged 18 to 49 years were included in the cohort. To increase sequencing depth and limit assay-specific biases, different laboratories used diverse techniques to prepare libraries and sequence TCR repertoires. Between about 0.94 and 8.9 billion PBMCs per donor were obtained by leukapheresis. Blood TCR repertoires of about five healthy adults were deeply sequenced to estimate repertoire size and the extent of clonotype sharing between individuals. For each donor, CD4 naive and CD4 memory were each run on three plates, CD8 naive on two plates, and CD8 memory on one plate.

TCR CDR3 regions were amplified from genomic DNA by multiplex PCR using the deep immunoSEQ assay. Extracted genomic DNA from each cell subset was distributed evenly across all wells of several immunoSEQ 96-well plates, and each plate was treated as a replicate. For sorted subsets, approximately 190 ng genomic DNA, equal to tens of thousands of T cell genomes, was loaded into each replicate PCR. Purified libraries were measured with a Qubit 3.0 fluorometer, size-checked on a Bioanalyzer 2100, and measured again with the KAPA Library Quantification kit. Every immunoSEQ 96-well plate was sequenced on a separate single-read 150-cycle Illumina NextSeq 550 flow cell. Per the authors' processing: Because the immunoSEQ output held only junctional sequences and lacked quality scores, the filtering could not match the filtering applied to full-length reads. Sequences were annotated with PyIR, a Python wrapper for IgBLAST v1.9, and V/J genes and CDR3 were assigned using IMGT germline references. Reads were filtered out if the reads had weak V/J assignments (E-value above 1e-6), no CDR3, stop codons, out-of-frame junctions, or ambiguous translated residues. A V3J clonotype was defined by an identical inferred V gene, J gene, and CDR3 amino acid sequence. The percentage overlap between two repertoires was calculated by dividing the number of shared unique clonotypes by the size of the smaller repertoire. Three approaches were used to assess repertoire richness: RTK rarefaction, the Chao1 estimator, and Recon v2.1 estimates of unobserved clonotypes. For all TCRbeta clonotypes obtained by the gDNA method from a handful of donors, generation probabilities were computed with OLGA. Held by TCRdb, this immuneACCESS table contains in-frame sequences only and omits some clones. Under half of the omission traces to an unresolved V gene where checked; the cause of the rest is unknown. V, J and clone size are those of that table, while D and trimming were read from the DNA. Across this sample there are around 2,000,000 clones, with just under 95% seen only once. The ten most abundant clones make up about 1.1% of the sample.

Beyond this particular receptor, the publication reports: Only blood was sampled, and tissue TCR repertoires likely differ from those in blood. Pairwise subsampling led to the expectation that sequencing depth would affect the degree of clonotype sharing among donors. Larger estimated clonotype richness was generally found for naive subsets than for memory subsets. Rarefaction of sorted-subset datasets indicated incomplete sequencing despite the large sequencing depth. Compared with non-shared clonotypes, clonotypes shared by all four sorted-subset donors had higher generation probabilities. The small number of donors limited the genetic and exposure-history diversity represented. Across a few donors, about 4.5% of naive CD4, around 3.5% of naive CD8, about 2% of memory CD4, and 0.3% to 0.45% of memory CD8 clonotypes were shared.

For the CD8 naive samples, CD45RO-negative cells were positively selected for CCR7, yielding a CD45RA+CCR7+ population from which TemRA cells were excluded. Healthy HIV-negative adults with no recently reported acute infections or vaccinations were included as donors. Only Caucasian adults living in Nashville, Tennessee, USA were represented among the donors. Blood was collected by leukapheresis, and PBMCs were isolated by Ficoll-Histopaque density gradient centrifugation and then cryopreserved in liquid nitrogen vapor phase. Analytical flow cytometry was used to check the purity and quantity of every magnetically sorted T cell population. Genomic DNA was isolated from every sorted fraction and measured by UV absorbance on a Nanodrop 2000c. CDR1 and CDR2 were assigned from the germline V gene (reference sequence) as LNHDA and SQIVND. V loses 3 bases of germline sequence and J loses 4 bases, and the interval between the two ends is 9 bases. From the cysteine through the phenylalanine, the CDR3 covers 13 amino acids. Only the CDR3 DNA is retained, 39 bases long and in frame from the first base.

This TCR was recovered from a man aged 18 to 30 in good health. The rearranged segments are TRBV19 and TRBJ1-1; the D gene assignment is ambiguous. Sequencing input: naive CD8+ T cells sorted from blood. According to the study, the label for this sample's cell subset or site signals: CD45RA+CCR7+. Read as DNA, the sequence is TGTGCCAGTAGTATCGGGGTATTCACTGAAGCTTTCTTT. This encodes CASSIGVFTEAFF. With the portions outside the CDR3 filled from the reference TRBV19 and TRBJ1-1 genes, the complete variable region becomes DGGITQSPKYLFRKEGQNVTLSCEQNLNHDAMYWYRQDPGQGLRLIYYSQIVNDFQKGDIAEGYSVSREKKESFPLTVTSAQKNPTAFYLCASSIGVFTEAFFGQGTRLTVV.